The next 29 T cell receptor beta chains were all read from a single sample in a study of CD8+ T cells in alopecia areata. Reverse transcribed after extraction, RNA yielded cDNA as the sequencing template. Profiled with immunoSEQ multiplex PCR; TCRdb holds only in-frame clones, not every one. The sample lists some 130,000 clones, 58% seen once, with nearly 6.5% in the top ten. The sequencing used CD4+ T cells sorted from blood, collected at week 0. Receptor source: a human donor with alopecia areata.

J is TRBJ1-5 and V is TRBV5-8; D not resolved. The CDR3 contains 14 residues. V lost 0 bases, J lost 7 bases, and 11 bases lay in between. Germline CDR1 is SGHTS and CDR2 is YDEGEE. CDR3 sequence (DNA): TGTGCCAGCAGCTTGGGGAGGGTTTGGCAGCCCCAGCATTTT. Protein sequence: CASSLGRVWQPQHF.

This clone has only a few counts. The V call is TRBV7-6, the J call TRBJ2-7; D is uncertain. V was trimmed by 2 bases and J by 5 bases, leaving 13 bases between them. The V gene's germline CDR1 is SGHVS and CDR2 FNYEAQ. There are 14 residues in the CDR3. The CDR3 reads CASSLKGNTDEQYF. In nucleotides, the CDR3 is TGTGCCAGCAGCTTAAAAGGGAATACCGACGAGCAGTACTTC. The variable domain in full, with the rest retrieved from reference TRBV7-6 and TRBJ2-7, is GAGVSQSPRYKVTKRGQDVALRCDPISGHVSLYWYRQALGQGPEFLTYFNYEAQQDKSGLPNDRFSAERPEGSISTLTIQRTEQRDSAMYRCASSLKGNTDEQYFGPGTRLTVT.

The CDR3 sequence: CASSFSNEKLFF. As DNA, the CDR3 is TGTGCCAGCAGCTTCTCAAATGAAAAACTGTTTTTT. This sequence joins TRBV7-9 and TRBJ1-4; D gene ambiguous. In germline, CDR1 is SEHNR, CDR2 FQNEAQ (reference sequence). There are 12 residues in the CDR3. Trimming removed 3 bases from V and 5 bases from J, with 4 bases in between.

The chain recombines TRBV29-1 with TRBJ2-1; TRBD2 matches 9 bases. The CDR3 has 14 residues. Trimming took 4 bases from V and 4 from J; bases not matched to a gene: 5. Per the germline V gene, CDR1 is SQVTM and CDR2 is ANQGSEA. CDR3 residues: CSVAPSGVYNEQFF. CDR3 nucleotides: TGCAGCGTTGCCCCTAGCGGGGTTTACAATGAGCAGTTCTTC.

This clone has just a few counts. The V and J genes are TRBV2 and TRBJ1-2; D is unresolved. Trimming took off 0 bases at V and 5 bases at J, with 7 bases between the two ends. Germline CDR1 reads SNHLY; CDR2 reads FYNNEI. The CDR3 runs 13 residues. CDR3 sequence (DNA): TGTGCCAGCAGTGAAGCCGTCGGTTATGGCTACACCTTC. Translating gives CASSEAVGYGYTF.

CDR3 bases: TGCAGTGCGACGACATACACTGAAGCTTTCTTT. It is translated as CSATTYTEAFF. This rearrangement joins TRBV20-1 to TRBJ1-1; D ambiguous. Germline CDR1 and CDR2: DFQATT and SNEGSKA (reference sequence). V lost 6 bases and J lost 3, with 8 bases in between. The CDR3 runs to 11 residues.

The rearrangement uses TRBV6-6 and TRBJ2-3, with D perhaps TRBD1 (7 bases). Germline V lookup: CDR1 MNHNY, CDR2 SVGAGI (reference sequence). The CDR3 is made up of 13 amino acids. Trimming took off 7 bases at V and 8 bases at J, with 16 bases between the two ends. The CDR3 DNA is TGTGCCAGCACCCAGGGGGGTTACGGTACGCAGTATTTT. It translates to CASTQGGYGTQYF.

The CDR3 DNA is TGTGCCAGCAGTTACCCGGACAGGGCCCTCGGGTGCCAGTACTTC. Residues: CASSYPDRALGCQYF. V gene TRBV6-5 combines with J gene TRBJ2-7; 8 bases are shared with TRBD1. The V gene's germline CDR1 is MNHEY and CDR2 SVGAGI. V lost 2 bases, J lost 10 bases, and 13 bases stayed unmatched. The CDR3 runs 15 residues.

V and J are TRBV27 and TRBJ1-2; possible D gene TRBD1, 5 bases. From germline, CDR1 is MNHEY and CDR2 SMNVEV (reference sequence). CDR3 length: 12 amino acids. V lost 5 bases, J lost 8 bases, and 12 bases lay in between. CDR3 bases: TGTGCCAGCAGTAGAGGGGTTGGGGGCTACACCTTC. Translation: CASSRGVGGYTF.

This clone occurred once. The genes are TRBV19 and TRBJ1-5, with D perhaps TRBD1 (5 bases). Trimming removed 7 bases at V and 3 bases at J, with 13 bases between. The CDR3 is 14 residues long. Germline V gene sequence: CDR1 LNHDA, CDR2 SQIVND (reference sequence). In DNA form, the CDR3 reads TGTGCCAGTACCCGAGACAGTATCAATCAGCCCCAGCATTTT. Its translation: CASTRDSINQPQHF.

This clone occurred a few times. The rearrangement joins TRBV29-1 to TRBJ2-4, with 11 positions matching TRBD1. V lost 6 bases to trimming and J lost 3 bases; unmatched junction nucleotides: 10. The CDR3 is 16 amino acids. Germline V gene lookup returns CDR1 SQVTM and CDR2 ANQGSEA. DNA for the CDR3: TGCAGCGTCGCCCTCGGGACAGGGGGTTTCAAAAACATTCAGTACTTC. Translating gives CSVALGTGGFKNIQYF.

This clone was counted only a few times. Other DNA variants within this sample encode the same CDR3. The CDR3 region is CAWSVSGDTQYF. In nucleotides, the CDR3 is TGTGCCTGGAGTGTATCTGGAGATACGCAGTATTTT. The chain has TRBV30 and TRBJ2-3; D call uncertain. Deletions cut 0 bases from V and 5 bases from J, with 6 bases between. Germline lookup yields CDR1 GTSNPN and CDR2 SVGIG (reference sequence). This CDR3 has 12 residues.

This chain joins TRBV6-5 and TRBJ2-1, with D tentatively TRBD2 (6 bases). There are 14 residues in the CDR3. V lost 6 bases to trimming and J lost 4 bases, with 13 bases between them. Germline values: CDR1 MNHEY, CDR2 SVGAGI. CDR3 protein: CASSWGSGYNEQFF. In DNA form, the CDR3 reads TGTGCCAGCAGCTGGGGTAGCGGATACAATGAGCAGTTCTTC.

This chain connects TRBV30 to TRBJ2-6; D may match TRBD1 or TRBD2 (5 bases each). Between the trimmed V and J ends, which lost 3 bases and 4 bases, there was a span of 10 bases. CDR3 length: 14 amino acids. CDR1 is GTSNPN, CDR2 SVGIG, per germline (reference sequence). The CDR3 sequence is CAWRRGPGANVLTF. The CDR3 DNA follows: TGTGCCTGGAGGAGGGGTCCCGGGGCCAACGTCCTGACTTTC. The full variable domain, with the rest looked up from reference TRBV30 and TRBJ2-6, is SQTIHQWPATLVQPVGSPLSLECTVEGTSNPNLYWYRQAAGRGLQLLFYSVGIGQISSEVPQNLSASRPQDRQFILSSKKLLLSDSGFYLCAWRRGPGANVLTFGAGSRLTVL.

This sequence joins TRBV5-1 and TRBJ1-1; D call uncertain. This CDR3 has 15 amino acids. Germline V gives CDR1 SGHRS, CDR2 YFSETQ. V was clipped by 1 base and J by 6 bases, with 16 bases between them. The CDR3: CASSLRIGSVAEAFF. CDR3 bases: TGCGCCAGCAGCTTGAGGATTGGATCGGTCGCTGAAGCTTTCTTT.

V and J are TRBV5-6 and TRBJ2-5; D unclear. Germline-derived CDR1 and CDR2 are SGHDT and YYEEEE. Trimming took off 0 bases at V and 5 bases at J, with 5 bases between the two ends. The CDR3 totals 12 residues. The CDR3 region is CASSLESETQYF. CDR3 bases: TGTGCCAGCAGCTTGGAATCGGAGACCCAGTACTTC.

DNA for the CDR3: TGTGCCAGCTCACGGGACAGGCAAATCTACGAGCAGTACTTC. Protein: CASSRDRQIYEQYF. The chain carries TRBV18 and TRBJ2-7; 8 bases align to TRBD1. The CDR3 has 14 amino acids. Germline V gene lookup returns CDR1 KGHSH and CDR2 LQKENI. The ends lost 4 bases at V and 3 bases at J; junction bases unmatched: 5.

V usage is TRBV2 and J usage is TRBJ1-6; 7 bases align to TRBD1. The J segment lost 7 bases and the V segment lost 4 bases, leaving 7 bases of the junction unmatched. The CDR3 is 15 residues long. Germline CDR1 is SNHLY and CDR2 is FYNNEI. As DNA, the CDR3 is TGTGCCAGCAGTGCCCGGGACAGCCTCAATTCACCCCTCCACTTT. It codes for CASSARDSLNSPLHF. The full variable domain, with the rest looked up from reference TRBV2 and TRBJ1-6, is EPEVTQTPSHQVTQMGQEVILRCVPISNHLYFYWYRQILGQKVEFLVSFYNNEISEKSEIFDDQFSVERPDGSNFTLKIRSTKLEDSAMYFCASSARDSLNSPLHFGNGTRLTVT.

This clone was seen more than once but under ten times. V is TRBV7-2 and J is TRBJ2-5, with 7 bases fitting TRBD1. V trimming: 4 bases; J trimming: 9 bases; junction bases outside the gene matches: 8. Germline CDR1 reads SGHTA; CDR2 reads FQGNSA. This CDR3 has 13 residues. The CDR3 DNA follows: TGTGCCAGCAGCTCAACAGGGGCGGCAGCCCAGTACTTC. Its protein product is CASSSTGAAAQYF.

This clone was seen only a few times. CDR3 in DNA: TGTGCCAGCAGCCGCCGGGACGGGCCTAATTCACCCCTCCACTTT. Encoded protein: CASSRRDGPNSPLHF. V usage is TRBV7-2 and J usage is TRBJ1-6; weak D call: TRBD1 (5 bases). The CDR3 loop spans 15 amino acids. Trimming removed 5 bases from V and 6 bases from J, with 14 bases in between. Germline V gene data show CDR1 as SGHTA and CDR2 as FQGNSA.

The rearrangement joins TRBV27 to TRBJ1-2; tentative D call: TRBD1 (5 bases). Trimming removed 4 bases from V and 7 bases from J, with 13 bases in between. The CDR3 loop spans 13 amino acids. CDR1 and CDR2 (germline): MNHEY, SMNVEV (reference sequence). CDR3 sequence (DNA): TGTGCCAGCAGTTGGGAGCGTGGGGCTGGCTACACCTTC. Translation gives CASSWERGAGYTF.

The V call is TRBV4-3, the J call TRBJ1-2; D remains unclear. V was shortened by 4 bases and J by 0 bases, with 9 bases between the two germline ends. CDR3 size: 14 residues. CDR1 and CDR2 (germline): LGHNA, YSLEER. The DNA of the CDR3 is TGCGCCAGCAGCCCCAGGATCGCTAACTATGGCTACACCTTC. It specifies CASSPRIANYGYTF.

The rearrangement joins TRBV18 to TRBJ1-5, with 12 bases identical to TRBD1. The CDR3 loop spans 16 amino acids. CDR1 is KGHSH, CDR2 LQKENI, per germline. Trimming cost V 1 base and J 6 bases; bases outside gene matches: 4. The chain's CDR3 is CASSPRGQGASQPQHF. The CDR3 region has the DNA TGTGCCAGCTCACCACGGGGACAGGGGGCGAGTCAGCCCCAGCATTTT. Full variable domain (rest looked up from reference TRBV18 and TRBJ1-5): NAGVMQNPRHLVRRRGQEARLRCSPMKGHSHVYWYRQLPEEGLKFMVYLQKENIIDESGMPKERFSAEFPKEGPSILRIQQVVRGDSAAYFCASSPRGQGASQPQHFGDGTRLSIL.

This clone was detected only a few times. The V and J genes are TRBV18 and TRBJ2-4; 8 nucleotides match TRBD1. Germline assignment: CDR1 KGHSH and CDR2 LQKENI. Trimming cost V 3 bases and J 8 bases; bases outside gene matches: 6. The CDR3 is 14 residues long. CDR3 in amino acids: CASSPMDRVDIQYF. Written as DNA, the CDR3 is TGTGCCAGCTCACCTATGGACAGGGTGGACATTCAGTACTTC. The full variable domain, completed using reference TRBV18 and TRBJ2-4, is NAGVMQNPRHLVRRRGQEARLRCSPMKGHSHVYWYRQLPEEGLKFMVYLQKENIIDESGMPKERFSAEFPKEGPSILRIQQVVRGDSAAYFCASSPMDRVDIQYFGAGTRLSVL.

The chain uses TRBV5-6 and TRBJ2-7, with 7 bases lining up with TRBD2. CDR3 size: 17 residues. Germline V gene sequence: CDR1 SGHDT, CDR2 YYEEEE. Trimming at V came to 0 bases and at J to 4 bases, leaving 13 bases not matched to a gene. The CDR3 sequence is CASSLGPSLAESYEQYF. DNA of the CDR3: TGTGCCAGCAGCTTGGGTCCCTCCCTAGCGGAGTCTTACGAGCAGTACTTC.

This clone was detected only a few times. The V gene is TRBV29-1, the J gene TRBJ2-2; a possible D gene is TRBD1 (6 bases). CDR3 size: 14 residues. Germline lookup yields CDR1 SQVTM and CDR2 ANQGSEA. The V and J ends lost 2 bases and 0 bases respectively, with 7 bases between them. CDR3 amino acids: CSVEQGTNTGELFF. CDR3 DNA: TGCAGCGTTGAACAGGGGACGAACACCGGGGAGCTGTTTTTT.

The chain recombines TRBV2 with TRBJ1-2; D is uncertain. CDR1 SNHLY and CDR2 FYNNEI come from the germline V gene. Trimming left V 3 bases short and J 8 bases short, with 13 bases between. The CDR3 contains 13 residues. The CDR3 DNA reads TGTGCCAGCAGTGATGACACAATCGGCGGCTACACCTTC. This codes for CASSDDTIGGYTF.

The gene calls are TRBV29-1 and TRBJ1-5; 7 positions match TRBD1. The CDR3 runs 16 residues. V lost 0 bases and J lost 4; bases outside the gene matches: 9. Germline values: CDR1 SQVTM, CDR2 ANQGSEA. The CDR3 protein is CSVEDKSDRMNQPQHF. The DNA for the CDR3 is TGCAGCGTTGAAGATAAATCGGACAGGATGAATCAGCCCCAGCATTTT.

On this clone: Other DNA sequences from this sample encode an identical CDR3 as well. CDR3 amino acids: CASSLGLYGYTF. In nucleotides, the CDR3 is TGTGCCAGCAGCTTGGGACTCTATGGCTACACCTTC. This chain connects TRBV7-2 to TRBJ1-2; tentatively, D is TRBD1 (5 bases). CDR1 and CDR2 from the germline V gene are SGHTA and FQGNSA. The CDR3 runs 12 residues. Trimming removed 3 bases from V and 4 bases from J, with 6 bases in between.